Each of the 14 T cell receptor beta chains below was sequenced from the same sample in a study of T cells in Graves' hyperthyroidism and ophthalmopathy. It was RNA transcripts that yielded the amplified TCR beta CDR3 regions. HTBI primers were employed in a first-round RT-PCR of the TCR CDR3. TCRdb fed the multiplex PCR reads into MiXCR, producing one record per CDR3 protein. The sample shows under 600,000 distinct CDR3 sequences, approximately 15% of them seen only once. The specimen was blood. The receptors stem from a woman between 35 and 50 years old with Graves' ophthalmopathy.

The gene calls are TRBV6-4 and TRBJ2-2, with unresolved D. Germline assignment: CDR1 MRHNA and CDR2 SNTAGT. The CDR3 consists of 14 residues. Trimming took 3 bases from V and 4 from J, leaving 9 bases between them. The CDR3 sequence: CASSEDPVTGELFF. CDR3 nucleotide sequence: TGTGCCAGCAGTGAGGACCCCGTCACCGGGGAGCTGTTTTTT.

This clonotype was detected many times. This chain joins TRBV30 and TRBJ1-2; D is unclear. This CDR3 contains 13 residues. The V gene's germline CDR1 is GTSNPN and CDR2 SVGIG (reference sequence). The V end lost 0 bases, the J end lost 5 bases, and 10 bases lay between the germline ends. DNA of the CDR3: TGTGCCTGGAGTGTCCATTCTATATATGGCTACACCTTC. Amino acid sequence: CAWSVHSIYGYTF.

This clonotype has ten or more counts. The chain has TRBV7-8 and TRBJ2-1, with D maybe TRBD2 (6 bases). The CDR3 contains 17 residues. CDR1 SGHVS and CDR2 FQNEAQ come from the germline V gene. V gave up 8 bases and J gave up 0 bases, with 20 bases separating them. The CDR3: CASLRAGTPSSYNEQFF. CDR3 DNA sequence: TGTGCCAGCCTCAGGGCGGGGACCCCGAGCTCCTACAATGAGCAGTTCTTC.

This clonotype was observed a handful of times. The chain links TRBV6-1 to TRBJ2-3; 11 nucleotides align to TRBD2. V lost 5 bases and J lost 14; bases outside the gene matches: 18. This CDR3 comprises 16 residues. The germline gives CDR1 MNHNS, CDR2 SASEGT. The DNA for the CDR3 is TGTGCCAGCAGTCCCGACACTAGCGGGGGCCGGCAAAAACGGTATTTT. It yields the protein CASSPDTSGGRQKRYF.

In its sample, this clonotype was seen many times. This chain uses TRBV7-9 with TRBJ2-1; the match to TRBD1 covers 10 bases. Germline CDR1 SEHNR, CDR2 FQNEAQ (reference sequence). The length of the CDR3 is 15 residues. The trim removed 1 base at V and 8 bases at J, leaving 5 bases unmatched. This CDR3 reads CASSLGQGAIDEQFF. CDR3 bases: TGTGCCAGCAGCTTAGGACAGGGGGCAATCGATGAGCAGTTCTTC.

This clonotype was seen a handful of times. This chain joins TRBV5-1 and TRBJ2-7; D possibly corresponds to TRBD1 (6 bases). Germline V gives CDR1 SGHRS, CDR2 YFSETQ. V lost 6 bases and J lost 2, with 12 bases in between. The CDR3 length is 13 residues. CDR3: CASKVTGTYEQYF. The CDR3 nucleotides are TGCGCCAGCAAGGTGACAGGAACCTACGAGCAGTACTTC.

This clonotype showed up just a few times. The chain uses TRBV20-1 and TRBJ2-5; no clear D. Trimming left V 4 bases short and J 2 bases short, with 20 bases between. This CDR3 is built from 16 residues. Per the germline V gene, CDR1 is DFQATT and CDR2 is SNEGSKA (reference sequence). Written as DNA, the CDR3 is TGCAGTGCTACCGATGACCTTCAGTCGATACAAGAGACCCAGTACTTC. Translated: CSATDDLQSIQETQYF.

There are a few counts of this clonotype. The chain employs TRBV5-1 and TRBJ2-1, with 8 bases aligning to TRBD2. CDR3 length: 15 residues. The V and J ends lost 4 bases and 4 bases, in that order; junction bases with no gene match: 7. In germline, CDR1 is SGHRS, CDR2 YFSETQ. The CDR3 DNA is TGCGCCAGCAGCACCGGACTAGCCGAATACAATGAGCAGTTCTTC. This translates into CASSTGLAEYNEQFF.

At least ten counts were recorded for this clonotype. The chain links TRBV2 to TRBJ2-7, with a weak D call TRBD1 (5 bases). Germline CDR1 reads SNHLY; CDR2 reads FYNNEI. There are 14 residues in the CDR3. Trimming shortened V by 4 bases and J by 3 bases, and 13 bases separated the two germline ends. The CDR3 DNA reads TGTGCCAGCAGTGGTTCGGACAATTTCTACGAGCAGTACTTC. It encodes CASSGSDNFYEQYF.

This clonotype was counted a few times. The chain carries TRBV7-9 and TRBJ1-1; D remains unclear. The germline V gene encodes CDR1 SEHNR and CDR2 FQNEAQ (reference sequence). V gave up 8 bases and J gave up 3 bases, with 10 bases separating them. This CDR3 contains 12 residues. The CDR3 DNA is TGTGCCAGCCGTGCATTTGACACTGAAGCTTTCTTT. Amino acid sequence: CASRAFDTEAFF.

This clonotype showed up many times. The chain uses TRBV7-9 and TRBJ1-4, with unresolved D. The germline CDR1 and CDR2 sequences are SEHNR and FQNEAQ (reference sequence). This CDR3 comprises 15 residues. Trimming cost V 2 bases and J 2 bases, with 9 bases left between them. DNA for the CDR3: TGTGCCAGCAGCTTAACGCAGAATACTAATGAAAAACTGTTTTTT. It codes for CASSLTQNTNEKLFF.

The chain carries TRBV25-1 and TRBJ2-7; 9 positions match TRBD1. With 3 bases clipped from V and 3 bases from J, the junction kept 6 bases outside the gene matches. There are 15 residues in the CDR3. The germline V gene has CDR1 MGHDK and CDR2 SYGVNS. CDR3 sequence reads: CASSEPGQGYYEQYF. The CDR3 DNA is TGTGCCAGCAGTGAGCCGGGACAGGGTTACTACGAGCAGTACTTC.

This clonotype was counted many times. The chain is built from TRBV18 and TRBJ2-5; D not resolved. The CDR3 runs 13 residues. V was clipped by 0 bases and J by 4 bases, with 6 bases between them. The germline V gene encodes CDR1 KGHSH and CDR2 LQKENI. CDR3 residues: CASSPPVGETQYF. The CDR3 DNA sequence: TGTGCCAGCTCACCACCCGTGGGAGAGACCCAGTACTTC. Looking up the rest from reference TRBV18 and TRBJ2-5 gives the full variable domain: NAGVMQNPRHLVRRRGQEARLRCSPMKGHSHVYWYRQLPEEGLKFMVYLQKENIIDESGMPKERFSAEFPKEGPSILRIQQVVRGDSAAYFCASSPPVGETQYFGPGTRLLVL.

The chain is built from TRBV2 and TRBJ1-5, with 9 bases lining up with TRBD1. Germline CDR1 reads SNHLY; CDR2 reads FYNNEI. V trimming: 4 bases; J trimming: 7 bases; junction bases outside the gene matches: 5. The CDR3 runs to 14 residues. The CDR3 region has the DNA TGTGCCAGCAGTGGACAGGGGGTAGGACAGCCCCAGCATTTT. It encodes CASSGQGVGQPQHF.